The present entry profiles one T cell receptor (beta chain) with its context. This specimen comes from a study of technical replicates of blood from a few donors. Per germline, CDR1 KGHSH and CDR2 LQKENI. The CDR3 totals 14 residues. V shed 3 bases and J 2 bases; nucleotides not matched to a gene: 3. The method was immunoSEQ multiplex PCR; TCRdb's version includes in-frame clones alone and lacks a portion of them. The sample gives 72,000 or so clones, 92% of which show up once; 0.42% is in the top ten. The chain joins TRBV18 to TRBJ1-1; 7 bases align to TRBD1. Sequencing was carried out using T cells isolated from PBMCs. The sequence was obtained from a human donor in good health. The chain's CDR3 is CASSPGTVNTEAFF. The CDR3 DNA reads as TGTGCCAGCTCACCGGGGACAGTTAACACTGAAGCTTTCTTT.